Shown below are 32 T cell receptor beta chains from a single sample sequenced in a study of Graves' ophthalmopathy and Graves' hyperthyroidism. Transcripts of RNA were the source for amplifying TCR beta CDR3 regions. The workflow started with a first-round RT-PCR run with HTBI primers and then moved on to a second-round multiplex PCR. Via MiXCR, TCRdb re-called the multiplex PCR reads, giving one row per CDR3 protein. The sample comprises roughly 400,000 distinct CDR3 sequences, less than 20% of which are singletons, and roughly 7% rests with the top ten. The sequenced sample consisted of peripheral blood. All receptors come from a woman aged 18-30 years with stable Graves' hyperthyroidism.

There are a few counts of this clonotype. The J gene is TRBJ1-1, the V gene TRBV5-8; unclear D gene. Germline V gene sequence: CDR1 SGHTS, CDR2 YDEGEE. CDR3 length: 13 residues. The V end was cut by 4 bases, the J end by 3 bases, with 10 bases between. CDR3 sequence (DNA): TGTGCCAGCAGCCACTCGGAGGACACTGAAGCTTTCTTT. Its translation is CASSHSEDTEAFF.

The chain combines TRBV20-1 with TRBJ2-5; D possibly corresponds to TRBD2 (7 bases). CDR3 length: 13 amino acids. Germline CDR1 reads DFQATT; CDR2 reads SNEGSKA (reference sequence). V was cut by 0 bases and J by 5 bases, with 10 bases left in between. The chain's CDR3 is CSAREGGRETQYF. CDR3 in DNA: TGCAGTGCTAGAGAGGGGGGGCGTGAGACCCAGTACTTC.

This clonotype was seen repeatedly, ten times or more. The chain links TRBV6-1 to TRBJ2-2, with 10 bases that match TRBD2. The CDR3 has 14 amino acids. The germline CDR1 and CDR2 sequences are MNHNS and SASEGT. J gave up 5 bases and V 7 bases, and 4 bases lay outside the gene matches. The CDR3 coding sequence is TGTGCCAGCACGGGACTAGCGTCTACCGGGGAGCTGTTTTTT. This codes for CASTGLASTGELFF.

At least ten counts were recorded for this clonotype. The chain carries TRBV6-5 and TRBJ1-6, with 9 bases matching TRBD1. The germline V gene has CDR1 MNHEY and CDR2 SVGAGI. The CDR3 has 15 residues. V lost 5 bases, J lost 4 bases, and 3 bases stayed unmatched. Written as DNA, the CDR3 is TGTGCCAGCAGTCCGACAGGGGGGTATAATTCACCCCTCCACTTT. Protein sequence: CASSPTGGYNSPLHF.

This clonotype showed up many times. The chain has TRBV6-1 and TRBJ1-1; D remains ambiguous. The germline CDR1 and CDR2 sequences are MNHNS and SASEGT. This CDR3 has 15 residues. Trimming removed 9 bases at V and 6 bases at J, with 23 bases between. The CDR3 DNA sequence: TGTGCCAGTGTAAAAGGTAGCCGGGGAGGGCCTGAAGCTTTCTTT. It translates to CASVKGSRGGPEAFF.

The CDR3 nucleotides read TGTGCCAGCAGCTACGGGCCAACAGACGGCTACACCTTC. It translates to CASSYGPTDGYTF. This chain connects TRBV6-5 to TRBJ1-2; D gene uncertain. The CDR3 is 13 amino acids. V was cut by 6 bases and J by 8 bases, with 16 bases left in between. The germline CDR1 and CDR2 sequences are MNHEY and SVGAGI.

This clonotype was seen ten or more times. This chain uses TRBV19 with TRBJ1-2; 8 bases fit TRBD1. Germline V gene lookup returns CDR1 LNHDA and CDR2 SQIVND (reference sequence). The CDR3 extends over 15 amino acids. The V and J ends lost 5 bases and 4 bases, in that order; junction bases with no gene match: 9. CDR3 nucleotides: TGTGCCAGTAGTGCGGACACAGGGGGGGGCTATGGCTACACCTTC. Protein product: CASSADTGGGYGYTF.

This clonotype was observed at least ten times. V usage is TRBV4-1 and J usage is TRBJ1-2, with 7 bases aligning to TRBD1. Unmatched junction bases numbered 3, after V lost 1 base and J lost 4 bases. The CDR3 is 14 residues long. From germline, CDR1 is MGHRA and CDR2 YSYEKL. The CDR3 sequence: CASSQGTGVYGYTF. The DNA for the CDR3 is TGCGCCAGCAGCCAAGGCACAGGGGTCTATGGCTACACCTTC.

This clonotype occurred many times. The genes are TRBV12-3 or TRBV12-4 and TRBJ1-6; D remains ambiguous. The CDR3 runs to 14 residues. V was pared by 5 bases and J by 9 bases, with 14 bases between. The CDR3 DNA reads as TGTGCCAGCAGTCACTACTCGGATACTTCACCCCTCCACTTT. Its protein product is CASSHYSDTSPLHF.

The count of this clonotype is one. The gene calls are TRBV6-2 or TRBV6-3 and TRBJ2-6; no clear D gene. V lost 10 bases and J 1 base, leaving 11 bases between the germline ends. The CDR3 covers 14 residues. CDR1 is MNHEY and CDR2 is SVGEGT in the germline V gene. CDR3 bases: TGTGCCACCACGTCAGGTTCTGGGGCCAACGTCCTGACTTTC. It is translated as CATTSGSGANVLTF.

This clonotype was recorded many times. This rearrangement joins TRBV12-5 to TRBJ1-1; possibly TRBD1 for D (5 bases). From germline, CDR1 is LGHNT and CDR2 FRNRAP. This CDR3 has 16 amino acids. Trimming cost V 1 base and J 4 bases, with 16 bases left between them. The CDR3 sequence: CASGLAHISGGTEAFF. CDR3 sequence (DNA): TGTGCTAGTGGTTTGGCGCACATCTCGGGGGGCACTGAAGCTTTCTTT.

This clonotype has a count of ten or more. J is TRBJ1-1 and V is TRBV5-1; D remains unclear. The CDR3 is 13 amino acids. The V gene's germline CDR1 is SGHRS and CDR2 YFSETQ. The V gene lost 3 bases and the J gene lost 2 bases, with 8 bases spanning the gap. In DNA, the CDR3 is TGCGCCAGCAGCTGGAGGCCAAACACTGAAGCTTTCTTT. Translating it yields CASSWRPNTEAFF.

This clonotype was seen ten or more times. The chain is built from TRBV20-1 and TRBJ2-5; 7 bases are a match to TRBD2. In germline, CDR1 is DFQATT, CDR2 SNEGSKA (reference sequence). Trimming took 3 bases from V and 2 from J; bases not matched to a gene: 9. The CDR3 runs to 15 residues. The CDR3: CSASMASGAQETQYF. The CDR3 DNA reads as TGCAGTGCTAGCATGGCCAGCGGGGCTCAAGAGACCCAGTACTTC.

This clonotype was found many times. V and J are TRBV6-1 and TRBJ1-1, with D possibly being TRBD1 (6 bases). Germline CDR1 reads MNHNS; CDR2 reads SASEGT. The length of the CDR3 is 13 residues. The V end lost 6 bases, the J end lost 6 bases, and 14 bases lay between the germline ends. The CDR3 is CASSPGPGAEAFF. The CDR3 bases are TGTGCCAGCAGCCCCGGGCCAGGGGCTGAAGCTTTCTTT.

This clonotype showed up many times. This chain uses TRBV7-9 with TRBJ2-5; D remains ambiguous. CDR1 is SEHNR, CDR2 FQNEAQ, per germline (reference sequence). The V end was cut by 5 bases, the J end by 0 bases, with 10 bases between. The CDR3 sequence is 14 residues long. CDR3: CASSPIDNQETQYF. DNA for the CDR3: TGTGCCAGCAGCCCTATCGACAACCAAGAGACCCAGTACTTC.

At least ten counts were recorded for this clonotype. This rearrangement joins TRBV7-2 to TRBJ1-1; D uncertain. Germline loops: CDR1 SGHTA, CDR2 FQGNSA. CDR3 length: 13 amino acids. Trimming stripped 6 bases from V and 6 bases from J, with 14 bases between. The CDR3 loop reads CASRLLGVAEAFF. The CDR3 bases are TGTGCCAGCAGGCTCCTTGGCGTCGCTGAAGCTTTCTTT.

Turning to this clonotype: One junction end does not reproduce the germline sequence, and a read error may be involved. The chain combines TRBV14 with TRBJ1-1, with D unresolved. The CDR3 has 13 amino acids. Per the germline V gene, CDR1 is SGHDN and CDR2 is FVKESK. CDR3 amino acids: CASGQDLRTEAFF. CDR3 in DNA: TGTGCCAGCGGCCAAGACCTTAGGACTGAAGCTTTCTTT.

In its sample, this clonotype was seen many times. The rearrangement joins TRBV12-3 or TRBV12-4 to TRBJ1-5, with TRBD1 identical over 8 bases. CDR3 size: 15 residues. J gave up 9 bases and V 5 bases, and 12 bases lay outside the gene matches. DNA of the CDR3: TGTGCCAGCAGTGGGACAGGTCGGAATCACGGGCCCCAGCATTTT. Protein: CASSGTGRNHGPQHF.

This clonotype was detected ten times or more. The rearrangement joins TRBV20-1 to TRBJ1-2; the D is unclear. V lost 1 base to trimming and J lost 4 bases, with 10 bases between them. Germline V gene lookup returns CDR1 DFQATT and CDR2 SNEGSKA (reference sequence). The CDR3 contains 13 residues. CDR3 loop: CSARGSKGYGYTF. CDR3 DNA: TGCAGTGCTAGAGGCAGTAAGGGCTATGGCTACACCTTC.

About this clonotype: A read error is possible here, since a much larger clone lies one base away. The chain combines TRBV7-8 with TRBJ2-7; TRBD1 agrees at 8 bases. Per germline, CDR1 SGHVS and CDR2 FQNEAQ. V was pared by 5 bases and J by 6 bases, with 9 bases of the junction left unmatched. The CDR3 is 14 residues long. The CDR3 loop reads CASSPWDRSPEQYF. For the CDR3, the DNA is TGTGCCAGCAGCCCCTGGGACAGGTCTCCCGAGCAGTACTTC.

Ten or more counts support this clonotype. The CDR3 protein is CASSLAPGIKNEQYF. The CDR3 bases are TGTGCCAGCAGCTTAGCGCCAGGGATCAAGAACGAGCAGTACTTC. V is TRBV7-8 and J is TRBJ2-7; TRBD1 is a possible D gene (5 bases). CDR1 SGHVS and CDR2 FQNEAQ come from the germline V gene. With 0 bases removed from V and 5 bases from J, the gap between germline ends came to 14 bases. The CDR3 is 15 amino acids.

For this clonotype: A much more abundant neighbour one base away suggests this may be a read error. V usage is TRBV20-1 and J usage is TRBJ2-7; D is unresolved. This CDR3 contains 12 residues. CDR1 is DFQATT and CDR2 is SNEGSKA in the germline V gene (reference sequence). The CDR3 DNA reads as TGCAGTTCTAGACAAGGGTTCTACGAGCAGTACTTC. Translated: CSSRQGFYEQYF.

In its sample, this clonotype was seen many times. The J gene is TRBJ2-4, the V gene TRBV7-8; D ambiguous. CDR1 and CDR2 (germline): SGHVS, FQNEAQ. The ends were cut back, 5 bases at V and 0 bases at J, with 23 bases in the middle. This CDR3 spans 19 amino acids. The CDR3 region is CASSPPARRNTLAKNIQYF. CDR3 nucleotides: TGTGCCAGCAGCCCCCCGGCCCGACGGAACACACTAGCCAAAAACATTCAGTACTTC.

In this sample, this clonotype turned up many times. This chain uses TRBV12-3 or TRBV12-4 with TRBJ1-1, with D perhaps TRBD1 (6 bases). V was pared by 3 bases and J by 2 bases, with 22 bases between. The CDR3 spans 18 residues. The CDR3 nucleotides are TGTGCCAGCAGTTTTGTCCGGGACAAGGTTAGATTAAACACTGAAGCTTTCTTT. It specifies CASSFVRDKVRLNTEAFF.

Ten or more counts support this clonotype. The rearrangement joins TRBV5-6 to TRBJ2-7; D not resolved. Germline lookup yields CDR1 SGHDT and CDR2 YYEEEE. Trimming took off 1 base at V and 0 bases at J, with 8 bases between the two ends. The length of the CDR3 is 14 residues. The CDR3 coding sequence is TGTGCCAGCAGCTTGCTTCCGAGCTCCTACGAGCAGTACTTC. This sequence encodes CASSLLPSSYEQYF.

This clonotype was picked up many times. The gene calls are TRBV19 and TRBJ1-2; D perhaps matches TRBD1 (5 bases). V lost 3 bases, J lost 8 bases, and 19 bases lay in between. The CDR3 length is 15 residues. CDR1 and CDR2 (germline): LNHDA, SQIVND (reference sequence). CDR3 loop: CASSIGQGLRIGYTF. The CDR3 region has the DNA TGTGCCAGTAGTATTGGGCAGGGTTTGAGGATCGGCTACACCTTC.

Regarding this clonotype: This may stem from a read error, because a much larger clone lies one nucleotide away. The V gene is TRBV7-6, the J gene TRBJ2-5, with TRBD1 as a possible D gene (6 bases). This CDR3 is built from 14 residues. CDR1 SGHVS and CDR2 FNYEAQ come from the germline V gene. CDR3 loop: CAISLGGLGETQYF. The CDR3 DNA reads TGTGCCATCAGCTTAGGGGGTTTGGGCGAGACCCAGTACTTC. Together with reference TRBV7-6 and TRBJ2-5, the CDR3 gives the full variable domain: GAGVSQSPRYKVTKRGQDVALRCDPISGHVSLYWYRQALGQGPEFLTYFNYEAQQDKSGLPNDRFSAERPEGSISTLTIQRTEQRDSAMYRCAISLGGLGETQYFGPGTRLLVL.

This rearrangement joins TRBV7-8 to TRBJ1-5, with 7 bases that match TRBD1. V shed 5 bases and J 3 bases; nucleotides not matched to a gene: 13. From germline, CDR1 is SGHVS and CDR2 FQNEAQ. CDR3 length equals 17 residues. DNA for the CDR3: TGTGCCAGCAGCCTCCAGGGGGGGGGATGGCCCAATCAGCCCCAGCATTTT. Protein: CASSLQGGGWPNQPQHF.

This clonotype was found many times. The CDR3, as DNA: TGTGCCATCAGTGAGTTGCAGGGGACAAGAACTGAAGCTTTCTTT. Encoded protein: CAISELQGTRTEAFF. V is TRBV10-3 and J is TRBJ1-1; weak D call: TRBD1 (6 bases). CDR1 and CDR2 (germline): ENHRY, SYGVKD. The CDR3 has 15 amino acids. V lost 1 base and J 5 bases, leaving 14 bases between the germline ends.

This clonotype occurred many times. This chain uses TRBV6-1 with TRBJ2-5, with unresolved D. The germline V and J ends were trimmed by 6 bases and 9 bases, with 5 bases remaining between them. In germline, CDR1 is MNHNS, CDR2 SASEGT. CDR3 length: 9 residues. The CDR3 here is CASSWAQYF. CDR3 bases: TGTGCCAGCAGCTGGGCCCAGTACTTC.

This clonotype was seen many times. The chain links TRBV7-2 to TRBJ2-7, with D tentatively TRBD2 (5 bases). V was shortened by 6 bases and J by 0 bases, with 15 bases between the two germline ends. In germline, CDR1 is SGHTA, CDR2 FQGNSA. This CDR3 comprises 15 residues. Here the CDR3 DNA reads TGTGCCAGCAGACACCCCGGGGAATCCTCCTACGAGCAGTACTTC. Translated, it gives CASRHPGESSYEQYF.

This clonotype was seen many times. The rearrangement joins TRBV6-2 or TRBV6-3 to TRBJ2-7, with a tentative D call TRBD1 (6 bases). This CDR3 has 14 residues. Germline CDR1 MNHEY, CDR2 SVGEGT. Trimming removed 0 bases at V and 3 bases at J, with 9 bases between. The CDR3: CASSYSGTSYEQYF. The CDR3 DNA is TGTGCCAGCAGTTACTCGGGGACAAGCTACGAGCAGTACTTC.